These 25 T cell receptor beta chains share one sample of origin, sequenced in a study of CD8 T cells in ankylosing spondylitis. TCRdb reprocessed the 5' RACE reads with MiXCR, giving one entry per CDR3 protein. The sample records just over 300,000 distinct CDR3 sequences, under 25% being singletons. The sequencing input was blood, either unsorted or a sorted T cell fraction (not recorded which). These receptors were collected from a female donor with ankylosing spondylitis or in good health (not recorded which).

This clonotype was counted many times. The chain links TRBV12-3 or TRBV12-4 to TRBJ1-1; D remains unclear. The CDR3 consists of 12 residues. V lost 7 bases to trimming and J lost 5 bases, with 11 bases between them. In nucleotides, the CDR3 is TGTGCCAGCACATTAAGGGTGACTGAAGCTTTCTTT. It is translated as CASTLRVTEAFF.

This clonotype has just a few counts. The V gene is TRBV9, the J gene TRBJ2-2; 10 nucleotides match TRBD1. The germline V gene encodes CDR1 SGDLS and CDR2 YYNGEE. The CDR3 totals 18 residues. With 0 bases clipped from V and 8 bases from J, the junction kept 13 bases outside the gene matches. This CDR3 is CASSVGVGGTGAAGELFF. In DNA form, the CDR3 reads TGTGCCAGCAGCGTAGGAGTCGGGGGGACAGGGGCAGCGGGGGAGCTGTTTTTT.

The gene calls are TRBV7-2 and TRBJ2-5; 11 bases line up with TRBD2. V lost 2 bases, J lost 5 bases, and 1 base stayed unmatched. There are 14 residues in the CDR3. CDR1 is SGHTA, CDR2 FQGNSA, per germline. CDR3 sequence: CASSLRTSGETQYF. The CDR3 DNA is TGTGCCAGCAGCTTACGGACTAGCGGGGAGACCCAGTACTTC.

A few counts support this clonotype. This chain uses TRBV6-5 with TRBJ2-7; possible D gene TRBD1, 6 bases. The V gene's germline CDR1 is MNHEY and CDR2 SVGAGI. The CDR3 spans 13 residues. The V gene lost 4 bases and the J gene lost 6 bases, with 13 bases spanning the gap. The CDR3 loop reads CASSSYQGGEQYF. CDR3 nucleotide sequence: TGTGCCAGCAGTTCTTACCAAGGGGGCGAGCAGTACTTC.

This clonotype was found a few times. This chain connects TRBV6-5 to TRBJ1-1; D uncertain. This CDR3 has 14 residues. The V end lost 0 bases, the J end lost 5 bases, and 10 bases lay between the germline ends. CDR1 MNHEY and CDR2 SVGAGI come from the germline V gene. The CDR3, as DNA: TGTGCCAGCAGTTACTCGGATGGACGGACTGAAGCTTTCTTT. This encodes CASSYSDGRTEAFF.

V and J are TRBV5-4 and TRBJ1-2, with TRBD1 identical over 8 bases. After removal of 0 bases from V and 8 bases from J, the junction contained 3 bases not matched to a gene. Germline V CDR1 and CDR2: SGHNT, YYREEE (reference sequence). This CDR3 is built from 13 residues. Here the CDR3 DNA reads TGTGCCAGCAGCTTGGGCGACAGGGGCGGCTACACCTTC. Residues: CASSLGDRGGYTF.

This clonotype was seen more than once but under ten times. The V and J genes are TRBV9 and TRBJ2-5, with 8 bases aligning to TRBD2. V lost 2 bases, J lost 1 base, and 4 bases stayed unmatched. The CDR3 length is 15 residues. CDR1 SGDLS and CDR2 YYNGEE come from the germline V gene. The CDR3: CASSVGGRFQETQYF. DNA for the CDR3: TGTGCCAGCAGCGTCGGCGGGAGGTTCCAAGAGACCCAGTACTTC.

CDR3 amino acids: CAGNVRSYNEQFF. The CDR3, as DNA: TGTGCCGGTAACGTACGCTCCTACAATGAGCAGTTCTTC. This chain links TRBV7-9 with TRBJ2-1, with no clear D. The germline V gene has CDR1 SEHNR and CDR2 FQNEAQ (reference sequence). Deletions cut 11 bases from V and 0 bases from J, with 11 bases between. This CDR3 region has 13 residues.

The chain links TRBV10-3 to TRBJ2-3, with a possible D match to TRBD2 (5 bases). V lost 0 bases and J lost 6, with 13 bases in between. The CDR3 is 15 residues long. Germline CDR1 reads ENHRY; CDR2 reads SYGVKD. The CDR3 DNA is TGTGCCATCAGTGAGTCCCGCGGGCGATCGGATACGCAGTATTTT. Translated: CAISESRGRSDTQYF.

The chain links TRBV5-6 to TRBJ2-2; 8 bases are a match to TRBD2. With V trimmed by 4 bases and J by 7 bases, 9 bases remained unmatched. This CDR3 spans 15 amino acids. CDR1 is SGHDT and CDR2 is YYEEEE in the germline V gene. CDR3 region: CASSPTGGRVGELFF. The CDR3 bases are TGTGCCAGCAGCCCAACGGGGGGGCGCGTCGGGGAGCTGTTTTTT.

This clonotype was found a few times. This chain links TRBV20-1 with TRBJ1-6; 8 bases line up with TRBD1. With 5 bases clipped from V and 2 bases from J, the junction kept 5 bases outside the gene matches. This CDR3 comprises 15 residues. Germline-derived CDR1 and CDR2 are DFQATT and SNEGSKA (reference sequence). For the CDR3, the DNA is TGCAGTGCTGGACAGGGCAACACCTATAATTCACCCCTCCACTTT. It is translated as CSAGQGNTYNSPLHF.

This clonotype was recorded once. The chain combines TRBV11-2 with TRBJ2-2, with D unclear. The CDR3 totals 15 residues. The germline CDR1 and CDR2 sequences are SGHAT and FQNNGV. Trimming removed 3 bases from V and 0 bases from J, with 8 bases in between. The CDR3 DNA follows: TGTGCCAGCAGCTTCTACCGGACGAACACCGGGGAGCTGTTTTTT. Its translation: CASSFYRTNTGELFF.

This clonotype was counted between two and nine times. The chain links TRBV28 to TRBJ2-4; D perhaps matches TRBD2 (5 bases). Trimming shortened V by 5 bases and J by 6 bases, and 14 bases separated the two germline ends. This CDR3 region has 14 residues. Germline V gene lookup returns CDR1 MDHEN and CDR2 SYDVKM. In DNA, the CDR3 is TGTGCCAGCAGTCGCCCCTCGGCGGGAAACATTCAGTACTTC. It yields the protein CASSRPSAGNIQYF.

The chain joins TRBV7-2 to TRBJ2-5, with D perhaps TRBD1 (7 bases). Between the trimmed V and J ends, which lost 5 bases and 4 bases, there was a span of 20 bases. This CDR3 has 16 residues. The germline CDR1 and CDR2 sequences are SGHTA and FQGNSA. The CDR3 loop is CASSLGGTVGAETQYF. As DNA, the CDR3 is TGTGCCAGCAGCCTCGGCGGGACAGTTGGGGCAGAGACCCAGTACTTC. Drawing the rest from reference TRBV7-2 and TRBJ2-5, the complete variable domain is GAGVSQSPSNKVTEKGKDVELRCDPISGHTALYWYRQSLGQGLEFLIYFQGNSAPDKSGLPSDRFSAERTGGSVSTLTIQRTQQEDSAVYLCASSLGGTVGAETQYFGPGTRLLVL.

The DNA for the CDR3 is TGTGCCAGTAGGGATGGGACGGCGACCTACGAGCAGTACTTC. Encoded protein: CASRDGTATYEQYF. This chain uses TRBV19 with TRBJ2-7; D could derive from TRBD1 or TRBD2 (5 bases each). Germline assignment: CDR1 LNHDA and CDR2 SQIVND (reference sequence). CDR3 length: 14 amino acids. V lost 6 bases and J lost 2, with 14 bases in between.

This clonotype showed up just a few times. CDR3 region: CASSFQDTYNEQFF. DNA of the CDR3: TGTGCCAGCAGTTTTCAGGATACCTACAATGAGCAGTTCTTC. This chain connects TRBV12-3 or TRBV12-4 to TRBJ2-1; D gene uncertain. This CDR3 comprises 14 residues. V lost 3 bases, J lost 2 bases, and 8 bases lay in between.

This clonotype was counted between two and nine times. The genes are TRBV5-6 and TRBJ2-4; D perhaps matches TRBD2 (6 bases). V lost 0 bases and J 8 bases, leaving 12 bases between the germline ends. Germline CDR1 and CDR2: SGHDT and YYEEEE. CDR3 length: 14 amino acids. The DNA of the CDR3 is TGTGCCAGCAGCTTGGCGGGAGAGGAGGACATTCAGTACTTC. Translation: CASSLAGEEDIQYF.

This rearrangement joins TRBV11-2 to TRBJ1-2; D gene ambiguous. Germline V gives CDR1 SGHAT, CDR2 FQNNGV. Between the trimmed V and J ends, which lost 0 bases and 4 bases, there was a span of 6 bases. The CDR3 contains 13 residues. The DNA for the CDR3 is TGTGCCAGCAGCTTAGATTTTGGCTATGGCTACACCTTC. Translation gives CASSLDFGYGYTF.

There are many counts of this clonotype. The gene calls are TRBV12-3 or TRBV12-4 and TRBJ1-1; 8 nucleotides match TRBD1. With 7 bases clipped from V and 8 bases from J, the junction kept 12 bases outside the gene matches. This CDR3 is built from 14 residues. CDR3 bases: TGTGCCAGCACCAGATCCACAGGGGGGAAAGAAGCTTTCTTT. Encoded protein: CASTRSTGGKEAFF.

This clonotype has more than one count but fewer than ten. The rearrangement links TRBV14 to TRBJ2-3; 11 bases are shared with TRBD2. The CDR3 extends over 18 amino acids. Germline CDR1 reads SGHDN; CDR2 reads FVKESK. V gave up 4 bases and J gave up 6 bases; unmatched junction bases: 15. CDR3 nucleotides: TGTGCCAGCAGCCGTCGACTAGCGGGACCGCAGGAGGGGGATACGCAGTATTTT. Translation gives CASSRRLAGPQEGDTQYF.

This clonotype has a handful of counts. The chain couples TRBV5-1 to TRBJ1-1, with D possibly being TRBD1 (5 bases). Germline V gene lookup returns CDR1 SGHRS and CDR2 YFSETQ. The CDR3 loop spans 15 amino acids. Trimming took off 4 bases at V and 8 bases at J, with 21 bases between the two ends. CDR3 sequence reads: CASSPEGVLGDEAFF. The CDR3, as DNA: TGCGCCAGCAGCCCAGAAGGAGTCCTGGGGGACGAAGCTTTCTTT.

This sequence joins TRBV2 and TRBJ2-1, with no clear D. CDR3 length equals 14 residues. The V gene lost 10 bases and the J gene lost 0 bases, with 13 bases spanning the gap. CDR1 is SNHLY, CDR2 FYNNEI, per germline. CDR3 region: CAIKAGNSYNEQFF. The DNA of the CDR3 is TGTGCCATAAAGGCAGGCAACTCCTACAATGAGCAGTTCTTC.

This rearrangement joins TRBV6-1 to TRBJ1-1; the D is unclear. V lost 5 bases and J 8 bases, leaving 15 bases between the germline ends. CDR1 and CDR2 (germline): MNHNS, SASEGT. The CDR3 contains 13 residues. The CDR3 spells CASSPRPSGEAFF. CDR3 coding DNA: TGTGCCAGCAGTCCGCGGCCATCCGGGGAAGCTTTCTTT.

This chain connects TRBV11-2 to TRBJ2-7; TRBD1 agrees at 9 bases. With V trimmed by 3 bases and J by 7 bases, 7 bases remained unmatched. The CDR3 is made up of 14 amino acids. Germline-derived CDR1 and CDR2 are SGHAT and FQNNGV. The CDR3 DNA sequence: TGTGCCAGCAGCTTGTCCGGACAGGGGAAAGAGCAGTACTTC. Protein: CASSLSGQGKEQYF.

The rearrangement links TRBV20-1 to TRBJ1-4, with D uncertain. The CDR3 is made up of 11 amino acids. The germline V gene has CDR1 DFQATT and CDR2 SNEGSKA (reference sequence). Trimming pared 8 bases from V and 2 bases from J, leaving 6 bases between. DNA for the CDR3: TGCAGTTTAACGACTAATGAAAAACTGTTTTTT. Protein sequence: CSLTTNEKLFF.